What follows are 15 T cell receptor beta chains derived from one specimen sequenced in a study of tumor-infiltrating lymphocytes in primary liver carcinoma. Co-extracted RNA and DNA came from approximately 20-30 mg of unsorted bulk tissue. Constant-region priming of approximately 0.55 ug total RNA yielded TCR beta cDNA. Construction of TCR beta libraries relied on three successive nested multiplex PCR rounds employing slightly modified ARM-PCR. The first two PCR rounds used TRBV1-TRBV30 forward primers with a C-beta reverse primer, about 10 cycles each. Using its own MiXCR run on the multiplex PCR reads, TCRdb lists one record per CDR3 protein. The table includes 100,000 or so distinct CDR3 sequences, roughly 69% detected once. Sequencing was performed on liver tumor tissue from sampling region 5. Subset noted: tumor region T5, tumor centre. The receptors derive from a woman aged 55-70 years with primary liver carcinoma and hepatitis B virus infection.

Note on this clonotype: Lacking the conserved final phenylalanine or tryptophan, this CDR3 likely reflects a read error. The chain couples TRBV20-1 to TRBJ2-1; D is uncertain. Germline V gene sequence: CDR1 DFQATT, CDR2 SNEGSKA (reference sequence). This CDR3 region has 12 residues. Trimming shortened V by 5 bases and J by 8 bases, and 13 bases separated the two germline ends. CDR3 in DNA: TGCAGTGCTCCCGATAATACGGATGAGCAGTTCCTC. Its translation: CSAPDNTDEQFL.

A word on this clonotype: A junction boundary mismatches the germline segment, possibly from a read error. V usage is TRBV28 and J usage is TRBJ1-1; D possibly corresponds to TRBD1 (6 bases). The CDR3 has 14 residues. Germline CDR1 reads MDHEN; CDR2 reads SYDVKM. Here the CDR3 reads CASWAGDGGAEAFF. Here the CDR3 DNA reads TGTGCCAGTTGGGCAGGGGATGGAGGCGCTGAAGCTTTCTTC.

Concerning this clonotype itself: The junction does not match germline at one end; this may be a read error. The chain employs TRBV11-2 and TRBJ2-1; D uncertain. CDR1 SGHAT and CDR2 FQNNGV come from the germline V gene. The CDR3 totals 13 residues. The chain's CDR3 is CDSSLRRYNEQFF. DNA for the CDR3: TGTGACAGCAGTTTAAGAAGGTACAATGAGCAGTTCTTC.

Comments on this clonotype: This could be a read error, since a much larger clone is one nucleotide away. V gene TRBV5-1 combines with J gene TRBJ2-3; D call uncertain. Germline V gene sequence: CDR1 SGHRS, CDR2 YFSETQ. This CDR3 is 12 amino acids long. The DNA for the CDR3 is TGCACCAGCAGCTTGGAAACAGATACGCAGTATTTT. Protein sequence: CTSSLETDTQYF. The full variable domain, completed using reference TRBV5-1 and TRBJ2-3, is KAGVTQTPRYLIKTRGQQVTLSCSPISGHRSVSWYQQTPGQGLQFLFEYFSETQRNKGNFPGRFSGRQFSNSRSEMNVSTLELGDSALYLCTSSLETDTQYFGPGTRLTVL.

The V gene is TRBV5-8, the J gene TRBJ1-1, with 7 bases matching TRBD1. The germline gives CDR1 SGHTS, CDR2 YDEGEE. The CDR3 sequence is 13 residues long. With 7 bases clipped from V and 5 bases from J, the junction kept 8 bases outside the gene matches. The CDR3 coding sequence is TGTGCCAGCGGCCGGACAGGAAAGACTGAAGCTTTCTTT. Translating it yields CASGRTGKTEAFF. Full variable domain (remainder filled in from reference TRBV5-8 and TRBJ1-1): EAGVTQSPTHLIKTRGQQATLRCSPISGHTSVYWYQQALGLGLQFLLWYDEGEERNRGNFPPRFSGRQFPNYSSELNVNALELEDSALYLCASGRTGKTEAFFGQGTRLTVV.

Concerning this clonotype: The junction differs from germline at one of its ends, possibly a read error. The CDR3 coding sequence is TGTGCCATCAGTGTAATTAGGGGACAATTCCCTAGTACGCAGTATTTT. Amino acid sequence: CAISVIRGQFPSTQYF. The V call is TRBV12-3 or TRBV12-4, the J call TRBJ2-3, with D perhaps TRBD1 (6 bases). This CDR3 has 16 amino acids.

On this clonotype: A read error may account for a junction end that differs from germline. This chain connects TRBV29-1 to TRBJ2-6; tentative D call: TRBD1 (5 bases). The CDR3 consists of 16 residues. Germline V gene sequence: CDR1 SQVTM, CDR2 ANQGSEA. This chain's CDR3 is CGIAGGPYSGANVLTF. The CDR3 region has the DNA TGCGGCATTGCCGGCGGACCGTACTCTGGGGCCAATGTCCTGACTTTC.

This clonotype was counted once. Sequence at one end of the junction differs from germline and may be a read error. The chain combines TRBV11-3 with TRBJ2-1, with no clear D. The germline gives CDR1 SGHNT, CDR2 YENEEA. The CDR3 sequence is 13 residues long. Here the CDR3 reads CTSSAGCYNEQFF. For the CDR3, the DNA is TGTACCAGCAGTGCCGGGTGCTACAATGAGCAATTCTTC.

This clonotype was found many times. Relative to the germline gene, one junction end is altered; a read error may explain this. V is TRBV11-2 and J is TRBJ2-3, with D possibly matching TRBD2 (7 bases). The germline V gene encodes CDR1 SGHAT and CDR2 FQNNGV. The CDR3 has 15 residues. The CDR3 nucleotides read TGTGCCGGCAGCCCACAGAGGGGGGGCTTAGATACGCAGTATTTT. Translated, it gives CAGSPQRGGLDTQYF.

Notes on this clonotype: The junction differs from germline at one of its ends, possibly a read error. This chain uses TRBV14 with TRBJ2-2; D may be TRBD2 (5 bases). This CDR3 is built from 16 residues. Germline V gives CDR1 SGHDN, CDR2 FVKESK. DNA of the CDR3: TGTACCAGCAGACAAGTTGGCCACCAAAACACCGGGGAGCTCTTTTTT. It is translated as CTSRQVGHQNTGELFF.

As for this clonotype: The junction does not match germline at one end; this may be a read error. The chain joins TRBV11-2 to TRBJ2-7; 11 bases match TRBD2. Germline loops: CDR1 SGHAT, CDR2 FQNNGV. There are 13 residues in the CDR3. CDR3 sequence reads: CGSNLTSGSGQYF. DNA for the CDR3: TGTGGCAGCAACTTAACTAGCGGGAGCGGGCAGTACTTC. Drawing the rest from reference TRBV11-2 and TRBJ2-7, the complete variable domain is EAGVAQSPRYKIIEKRQSVAFWCNPISGHATLYWYQQILGQGPKLLIQFQNNGVVDDSQLPKDRFSAERLKGVDSTLKIQPAKLEDSAVYLCGSNLTSGSGQYFGPGTRLTVT.

Comment on this clonotype: A read error may produce the germline difference seen at one junction end. This chain links TRBV4-2 with TRBJ2-2; 13 bases fit TRBD2. Germline-derived CDR1 and CDR2 are LGHNA and YNFKEQ. This CDR3 contains 20 residues. CDR3 loop: CVSSQETARLAGGRAGELFF. In nucleotides, the CDR3 is TGTGTCAGCAGCCAGGAGACCGCGAGACTAGCGGGAGGAAGGGCCGGGGAGCTGTTTTTT.

The chain couples TRBV6-1 to TRBJ2-4; D gene uncertain. The germline CDR1 and CDR2 sequences are MNHNS and SASEGT. The CDR3 covers 15 residues. Trimming took off 1 base at V and 7 bases at J, with 14 bases between the two ends. The CDR3 sequence is CASSEVDGCLNIQYF. The CDR3 DNA is TGTGCCAGCAGTGAAGTCGACGGGTGCTTGAACATTCAGTACTTC.

Notes on this clonotype: One junction end does not reproduce the germline sequence, and a read error may be involved. This chain connects TRBV12-3 or TRBV12-4 to TRBJ2-1; D is perhaps TRBD2 (6 bases). There are 15 residues in the CDR3. The CDR3 bases are TGTACCAGCAGTCCCGCCGGGGGTAACGGGAAAGGGTCGTTCTTC. Amino acid sequence: CTSSPAGGNGKGSFF.

This clonotype was detected a few times. This chain links TRBV28 with TRBJ1-1, with TRBD1 matching 9 bases. Unmatched junction bases numbered 7, after V lost 4 bases and J lost 4 bases. This CDR3 contains 15 residues. Germline CDR1 reads MDHEN; CDR2 reads SYDVKM. CDR3 DNA: TGTGCCAGCAGTTACGGGGGACAGGGAAGCACTGAAGCTTTCTTT. This translates into CASSYGGQGSTEAFF.